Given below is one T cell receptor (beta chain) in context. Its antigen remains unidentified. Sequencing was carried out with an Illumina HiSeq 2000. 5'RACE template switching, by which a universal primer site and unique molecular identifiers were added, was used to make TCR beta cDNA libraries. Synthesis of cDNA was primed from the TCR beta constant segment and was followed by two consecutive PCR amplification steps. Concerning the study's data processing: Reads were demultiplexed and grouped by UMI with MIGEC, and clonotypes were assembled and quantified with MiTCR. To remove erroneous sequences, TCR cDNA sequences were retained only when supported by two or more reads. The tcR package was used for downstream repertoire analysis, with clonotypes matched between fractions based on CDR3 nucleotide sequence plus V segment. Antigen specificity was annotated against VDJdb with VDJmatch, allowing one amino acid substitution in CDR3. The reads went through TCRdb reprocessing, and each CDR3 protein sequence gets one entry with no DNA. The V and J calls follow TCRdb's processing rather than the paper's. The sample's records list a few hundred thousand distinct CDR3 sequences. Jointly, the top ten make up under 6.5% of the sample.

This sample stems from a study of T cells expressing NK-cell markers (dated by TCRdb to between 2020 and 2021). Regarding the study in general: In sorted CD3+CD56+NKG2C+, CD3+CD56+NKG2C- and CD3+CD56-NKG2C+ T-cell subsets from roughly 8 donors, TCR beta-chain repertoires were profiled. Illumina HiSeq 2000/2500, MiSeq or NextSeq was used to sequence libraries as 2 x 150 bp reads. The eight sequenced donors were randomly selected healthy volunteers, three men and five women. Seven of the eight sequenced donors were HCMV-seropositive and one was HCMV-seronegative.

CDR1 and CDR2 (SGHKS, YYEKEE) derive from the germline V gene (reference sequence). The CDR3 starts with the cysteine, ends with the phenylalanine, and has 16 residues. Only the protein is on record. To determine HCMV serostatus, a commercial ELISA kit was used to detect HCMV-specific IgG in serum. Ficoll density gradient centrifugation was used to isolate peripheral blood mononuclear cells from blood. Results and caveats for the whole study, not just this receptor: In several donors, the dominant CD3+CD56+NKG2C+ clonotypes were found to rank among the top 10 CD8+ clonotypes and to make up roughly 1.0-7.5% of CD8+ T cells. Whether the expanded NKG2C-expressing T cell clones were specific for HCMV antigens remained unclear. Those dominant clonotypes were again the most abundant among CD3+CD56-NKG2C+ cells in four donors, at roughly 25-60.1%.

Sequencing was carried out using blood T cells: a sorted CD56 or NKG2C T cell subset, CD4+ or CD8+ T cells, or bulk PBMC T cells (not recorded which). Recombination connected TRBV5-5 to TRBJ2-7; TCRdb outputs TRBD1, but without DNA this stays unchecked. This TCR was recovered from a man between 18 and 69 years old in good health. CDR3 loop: CASSRLFRDSSYEQYF.